Listed below are T cell receptor beta chains from one sample, sequenced in a study of shared clonotypes between healthy human individuals. Assay: immunoSEQ multiplex PCR; the TCRdb copy retains only in-frame clones and omits some. The sample includes about 2.2 million clones, 93% of them seen just once. The sequenced sample was naive CD8+ T cells from PBMCs. These receptors were collected from a young man in good health. Some clones in this sample may be carry-over from other donors' samples. Both conserved end residues are part of each CDR3. D genes are given only for firm matches. Only some rows state a clone size, as once, few, many or a class for expanded clones.

d_call | j_call | cdr3_length | v_call | clone_size | cdr3_aa | cdr3_nt
TRBD2 | TRBJ2-1 | 13 | TRBV19 | NA | CASSLAGVNEQFF | TGTGCCAGTTCCCTAGCGGGAGTGAATGAGCAGTTCTTC
NA | TRBJ2-1 | 16 | TRBV23-1 | NA | CASSHLGLTSYNEQFF | TGCGCCAGCAGTCACCTAGGACTAACCTCCTACAATGAGCAGTTCTTC
TRBD2 | TRBJ2-4 | 18 | TRBV27 | once | CASSLFPGVAGGEYIQYF | TGTGCCAGCAGTTTATTCCCCGGGGTAGCGGGAGGAGAATACATTCAGTACTTC
TRBD1 | TRBJ2-5 | 15 | TRBV9 | NA | CASSVETGPLETQYF | TGTGCCAGCAGCGTAGAGACAGGGCCATTAGAGACCCAGTACTTC
NA | TRBJ1-3 | 11 | TRBV29-1 | NA | CSVDRFDTIYF | TGCAGCGTTGACAGGTTTGACACCATATATTTT
TRBD1 | TRBJ2-7 | 17 | TRBV4-3 | NA | CASSQGPTGDVAYEQYF | TGCGCCAGCAGCCAAGGACCAACAGGGGACGTAGCCTACGAGCAGTACTTC
NA | TRBJ1-1 | 14 | TRBV27 | NA | CASSWGGLVTEAFF | TGTGCCAGCAGTTGGGGGGGGTTGGTCACTGAAGCTTTCTTT
NA | TRBJ1-3 | 15 | TRBV6-5 | NA | CASSYGGPSGNTIYF | TGTGCCAGCAGTTACGGCGGCCCCTCTGGAAACACCATATATTTT
NA | TRBJ2-7 | 12 | TRBV11-1 | NA | CASSPGRYEQYF | TGTGCCAGCAGCCCAGGGCGGTACGAGCAGTACTTC
TRBD2 | TRBJ2-1 | 14 | TRBV28 | NA | CASSSLGRAYEQFF | TGTGCCAGCAGTTCCCTGGGGAGGGCCTATGAGCAGTTCTTC
TRBD1 | TRBJ2-7 | 16 | TRBV27 | NA | CASSFSIGDSSYEQYF | TGTGCCAGCAGTTTCTCCATCGGGGACAGCTCCTACGAGCAGTACTTC
NA | TRBJ2-7 | 16 | TRBV10-3 | once | CAISVWVDGTSYEQYF | TGTGCCATCAGTGTTTGGGTCGACGGGACCTCCTACGAGCAGTACTTC
NA | TRBJ1-2 | 14 | TRBV7-3 | NA | CASSLSAGGYGYTF | TGTGCCAGCAGCTTAAGTGCCGGGGGGTATGGCTACACCTTC
TRBD1 | TRBJ2-1 | 14 | TRBV10-3 | NA | CASPDRDPANEQFF | TGTGCCAGCCCGGACAGGGACCCCGCAAATGAGCAGTTCTTC
NA | TRBJ1-1 | 12 | TRBV28 | NA | CASSFRGPEAFF | TGTGCCAGCAGTTTTCGGGGCCCTGAAGCTTTCTTT
TRBD2 | TRBJ2-1 | 19 | TRBV29-1 | NA | CSVLRGVGTSGKSYNEQFF | TGCAGCGTACTAAGAGGTGTTGGGACTAGCGGGAAATCCTACAATGAGCAGTTCTTC
NA | TRBJ2-5 | 14 | TRBV4-2 | NA | CASSQEESGETQYF | TGTGCCAGCAGCCAAGAAGAGAGTGGGGAGACCCAGTACTTC
TRBD2 | TRBJ2-5 | 13 | TRBV7-3 | once | CASSPGGLETQYF | TGTGCCAGCAGCCCGGGAGGCCTTGAGACCCAGTACTTC
NA | TRBJ2-7 | 15 | TRBV9 | NA | CASSVGSGRSYEQYF | TGTGCCAGCAGCGTAGGTTCAGGCAGGAGCTACGAGCAGTACTTC
TRBD2 | TRBJ2-1 | 16 | TRBV5-1 | NA | CASSLEAGGFYNEQFF | TGCGCCAGCAGCTTGGAAGCGGGAGGGTTTTACAATGAGCAGTTCTTC
NA | TRBJ2-5 | 15 | TRBV2 | NA | CASSPRGSGRETQYF | TGTGCCAGCAGCCCCCGGGGTAGCGGACGGGAGACCCAGTACTTC
NA | TRBJ1-4 | 14 | TRBV27 | NA | CASSLGGANEKLFF | TGTGCCAGCAGTTTAGGGGGGGCTAATGAAAAACTGTTTTTT
NA | TRBJ2-7 | 15 | TRBV9 | NA | CASSATRDLHYEQYF | TGTGCCAGCAGCGCAACCCGGGACTTACACTACGAGCAGTACTTC
NA | TRBJ2-7 | 14 | TRBV14 | NA | CASSQLADHYEQYF | TGTGCCAGCAGCCAGTTAGCGGACCACTACGAGCAGTACTTC
NA | TRBJ2-1 | 16 | TRBV6-5 | NA | CASSYSRGGGKGRQFF | TGTGCCAGCAGTTACTCCCGTGGGGGGGGCAAGGGAAGGCAGTTCTTC
NA | TRBJ2-7 | 13 | TRBV6-5 | NA | CASSYGGTYEQYF | TGTGCCAGCAGTTACGGCGGAACCTACGAGCAGTACTTC
NA | TRBJ1-1 | 15 | TRBV4-3 | NA | CASSQNSGRGTEAFF | TGCGCCAGCAGCCAAAACTCGGGAAGGGGCACTGAAGCTTTCTTT
NA | TRBJ1-5 | 14 | TRBV5-1 | NA | CASPGTRSDQPQHF | TGCGCCAGCCCCGGGACACGATCAGATCAGCCCCAGCATTTT
NA | TRBJ2-7 | 16 | TRBV27 | NA | CASSPSAVTNLREQYF | TGTGCCAGCAGTCCATCGGCAGTTACAAATCTGAGGGAGCAGTACTTC
TRBD1 | TRBJ1-1 | 12 | TRBV29-1 | NA | CSAGTGNTEAFF | TGCAGCGCCGGGACAGGGAACACTGAAGCTTTCTTT
TRBD1 | TRBJ1-1 | 14 | TRBV19 | NA | CASMLQGASTEAFF | TGTGCCAGTATGTTACAGGGGGCGAGTACTGAAGCTTTCTTT
NA | TRBJ2-4 | 12 | TRBV7-9 | once | CASSAGQSRPHF | TGTGCCAGCAGCGCCGGACAGTCCCGTCCGCACTTC
NA | TRBJ1-1 | 16 | TRBV2 | NA | CASSEARVAGPIEAFF | TGTGCCAGCAGTGAAGCGCGGGTAGCAGGACCAATTGAAGCTTTCTTT
NA | TRBJ1-2 | 13 | TRBV9 | NA | CASRDRFNYGYTF | TGTGCCAGCAGGGACAGATTTAACTATGGCTACACCTTC
NA | TRBJ2-3 | 16 | TRBV7-9 | NA | CASSLGRDGRTDTQYF | TGTGCCAGCAGCTTAGGGCGAGACGGAAGGACAGATACGCAGTATTTT
TRBD1 | TRBJ2-7 | 10 | TRBV29-1 | NA | CSVGTGEQYF | TGCAGCGTGGGGACAGGCGAGCAGTACTTC
NA | TRBJ2-1 | 16 | TRBV7-9 | NA | CASSPGGTSSYNEQFF | TGTGCCAGCAGCCCAGGAGGGACGAGCTCCTACAATGAGCAGTTCTTC